The next 6 T cell receptor beta chains were all read from a single sample in a study of regulatory T cells in long-lasting Graves disease. Investigators prepared the TCR beta libraries by applying iRepertoire HTBI primers and Arm-PCR of CDR3 regions. From the multiplex PCR reads, TCRdb called clonotypes with MiXCR, one entry per CDR3 protein. The sample has about 530,000 distinct CDR3 sequences, 15% to 20% seen once; the top ten hold around 25%. Time point of the sample: newly diagnosed GD, antithyroid drugs for less than 3 months. RNA extracted from PBMCs served as the sequencing template. The sample was also reused in another study, on T cells in Graves' hyperthyroidism and ophthalmopathy.

Specimen: peripheral blood mononuclear cells (PBMCs), collected at new diagnosis, from a patient treated with antithyroid drugs. These TCRs come from a woman in her forties or fifties with Graves disease.

The table lists this clonotype with many counts. The genes are TRBV28 and TRBJ2-5; 7 bases are shared with TRBD2. In germline, CDR1 is MDHEN, CDR2 SYDVKM. This CDR3 spans 16 amino acids. V gave up 1 base and J gave up 4 bases; unmatched junction bases: 9. The DNA of the CDR3 is TGTGCCAGCAGTTTATTGAGGGGAGGGCCGCGAGAGACCCAGTACTTC. Translation: CASSLLRGGPRETQYF.

The V gene is TRBV5-1, the J gene TRBJ1-3; D perhaps matches TRBD1 (5 bases). Germline lookup yields CDR1 SGHRS and CDR2 YFSETQ. The V end was cut by 3 bases, the J end by 0 bases, with 13 bases between. The CDR3 consists of 16 residues. The CDR3 DNA sequence: TGCGCCAGCAGCTCTGACAGACTTAGCTCTGGAAACACCATATATTTT. Translating gives CASSSDRLSSGNTIYF.

This clonotype came up many times. Its ends do not fully match the called genes, so a read error is possible. The genes are TRBV12-3 or TRBV12-4 and TRBJ2-7, with TRBD1 matching 12 bases. The CDR3 is made up of 14 amino acids. The CDR3 loop reads CASTPGQGAGEQYF. The CDR3 DNA follows: TGCGCCAGCACACCGGGACAGGGGGCAGGCGAGCAGTACTTC.

The sample holds many counts of this clonotype. This chain joins TRBV3-1 and TRBJ1-1, with D possibly being TRBD1 (5 bases). This CDR3 is built from 14 residues. Germline CDR1 and CDR2: LGHDT and YNNKEL (reference sequence). V was trimmed by 4 bases and J by 5 bases, leaving 14 bases between them. CDR3 amino acids: CASSRLDTGTEAFF. Here the CDR3 DNA reads TGTGCCAGCAGCCGGCTGGACACGGGAACTGAAGCTTTCTTT.

This clonotype showed up many times. The CDR3 loop is CASSSWINNQETQYF. The CDR3, as DNA: TGTGCCAGCAGCTCATGGATAAACAACCAAGAGACCCAGTACTTC. The V and J genes are TRBV7-8 and TRBJ2-5; no clear D gene. With 4 bases removed from V and 0 bases from J, the gap between germline ends came to 12 bases. CDR1 and CDR2 (germline): SGHVS, FQNEAQ. The CDR3 is 15 amino acids.

A few counts support this clonotype. V is TRBV20-1 and J is TRBJ2-5, with D uncertain. The CDR3 is 12 residues long. Trimming shortened V by 6 bases and J by 5 bases, and 13 bases separated the two germline ends. Germline CDR1 reads DFQATT; CDR2 reads SNEGSKA (reference sequence). The chain's CDR3 is CSAPSGSETQYF. The CDR3 coding sequence is TGCAGTGCCCCATCAGGTAGCGAGACCCAGTACTTC.